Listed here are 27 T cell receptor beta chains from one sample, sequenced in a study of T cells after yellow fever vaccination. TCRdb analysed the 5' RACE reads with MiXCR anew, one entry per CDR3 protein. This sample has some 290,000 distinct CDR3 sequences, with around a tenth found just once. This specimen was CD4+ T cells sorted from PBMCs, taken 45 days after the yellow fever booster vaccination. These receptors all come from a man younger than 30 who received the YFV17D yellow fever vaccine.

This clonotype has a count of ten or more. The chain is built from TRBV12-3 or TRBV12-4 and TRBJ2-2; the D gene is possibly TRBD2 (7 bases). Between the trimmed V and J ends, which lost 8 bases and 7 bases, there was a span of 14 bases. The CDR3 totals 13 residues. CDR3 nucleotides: TGTGCCAGCCTCCTGGGGGGGCGCGGGGAGCTGTTTTTT. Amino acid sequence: CASLLGGRGELFF.

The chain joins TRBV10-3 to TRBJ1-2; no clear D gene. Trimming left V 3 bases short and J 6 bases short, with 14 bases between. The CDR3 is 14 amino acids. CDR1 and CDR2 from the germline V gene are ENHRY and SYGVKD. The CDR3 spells CAISDWSSTNGYTF. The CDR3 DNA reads TGTGCCATCAGTGACTGGTCGTCCACGAATGGCTACACCTTC.

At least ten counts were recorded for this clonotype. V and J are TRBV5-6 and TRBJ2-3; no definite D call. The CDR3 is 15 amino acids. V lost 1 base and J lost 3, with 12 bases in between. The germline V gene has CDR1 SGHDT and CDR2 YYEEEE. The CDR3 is CASSLFQMGTDTQYF. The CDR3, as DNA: TGTGCCAGCAGCTTGTTCCAGATGGGGACAGATACGCAGTATTTT.

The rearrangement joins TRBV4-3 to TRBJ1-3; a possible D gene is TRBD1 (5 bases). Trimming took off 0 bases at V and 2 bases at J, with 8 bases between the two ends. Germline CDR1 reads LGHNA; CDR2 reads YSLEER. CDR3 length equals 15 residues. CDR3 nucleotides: TGCGCCAGCAGCCAAGAGTACAGGCCTGGAAACACCATATATTTT. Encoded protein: CASSQEYRPGNTIYF.

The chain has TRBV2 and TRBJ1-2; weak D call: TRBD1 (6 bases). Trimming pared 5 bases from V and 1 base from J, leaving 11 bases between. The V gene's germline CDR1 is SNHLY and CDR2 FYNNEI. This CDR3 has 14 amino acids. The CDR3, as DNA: TGTGCCAGCAGTCCCCGGGACATTAACTATGGCTACACCTTC. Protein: CASSPRDINYGYTF.

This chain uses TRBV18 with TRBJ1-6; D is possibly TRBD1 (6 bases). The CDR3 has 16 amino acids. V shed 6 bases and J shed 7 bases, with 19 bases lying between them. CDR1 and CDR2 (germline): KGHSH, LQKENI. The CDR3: CASSTGGGAENSPLHF. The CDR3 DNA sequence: TGTGCCAGCTCTACCGGGGGCGGAGCCGAAAATTCACCCCTCCACTTT.

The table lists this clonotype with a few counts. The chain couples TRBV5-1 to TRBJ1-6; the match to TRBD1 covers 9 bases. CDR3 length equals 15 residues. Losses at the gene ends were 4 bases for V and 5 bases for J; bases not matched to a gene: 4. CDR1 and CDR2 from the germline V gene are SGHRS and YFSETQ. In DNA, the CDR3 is TGCGCCAGCAGCGAAAGACAGGGGGATAATTCACCCCTCCACTTT. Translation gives CASSERQGDNSPLHF. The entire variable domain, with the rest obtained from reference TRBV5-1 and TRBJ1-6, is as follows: KAGVTQTPRYLIKTRGQQVTLSCSPISGHRSVSWYQQTPGQGLQFLFEYFSETQRNKGNFPGRFSGRQFSNSRSEMNVSTLELGDSALYLCASSERQGDNSPLHFGNGTRLTVT.

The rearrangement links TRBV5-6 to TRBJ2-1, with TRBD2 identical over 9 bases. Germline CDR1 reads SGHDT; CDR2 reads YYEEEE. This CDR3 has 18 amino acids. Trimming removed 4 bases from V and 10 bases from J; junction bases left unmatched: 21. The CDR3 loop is CASSPTIAGAYKRDEQFF. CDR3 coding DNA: TGTGCCAGCAGCCCTACGATAGCGGGGGCTTACAAACGTGACGAGCAGTTCTTC.

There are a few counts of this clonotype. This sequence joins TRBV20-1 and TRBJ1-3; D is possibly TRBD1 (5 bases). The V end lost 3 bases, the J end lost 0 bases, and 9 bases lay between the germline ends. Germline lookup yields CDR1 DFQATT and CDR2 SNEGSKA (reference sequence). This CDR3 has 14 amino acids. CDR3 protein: CSARRGSSGNTIYF. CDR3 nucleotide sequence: TGCAGTGCTAGGCGGGGGTCCTCTGGAAACACCATATATTTT.

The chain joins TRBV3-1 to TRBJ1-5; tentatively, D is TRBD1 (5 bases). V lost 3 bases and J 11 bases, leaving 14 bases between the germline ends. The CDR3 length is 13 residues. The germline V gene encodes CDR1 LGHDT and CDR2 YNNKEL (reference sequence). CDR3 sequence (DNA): TGTGCCAGCAGCCACAGGGACTTCGGGGCCCAGCATTTT. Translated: CASSHRDFGAQHF.

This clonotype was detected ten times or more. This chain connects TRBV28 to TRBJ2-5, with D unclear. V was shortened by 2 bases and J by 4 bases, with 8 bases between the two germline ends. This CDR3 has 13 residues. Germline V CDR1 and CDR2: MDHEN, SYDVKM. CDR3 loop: CASSLIRRETQYF. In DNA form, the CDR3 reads TGTGCCAGCAGTTTAATTCGACGAGAGACCCAGTACTTC. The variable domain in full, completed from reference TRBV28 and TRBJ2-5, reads DVKVTQSSRYLVKRTGEKVFLECVQDMDHENMFWYRQDPGLGLRLIYFSYDVKMKEKGDIPEGYSVSREKKERFSLILESASTNQTSMYLCASSLIRRETQYFGPGTRLLVL.

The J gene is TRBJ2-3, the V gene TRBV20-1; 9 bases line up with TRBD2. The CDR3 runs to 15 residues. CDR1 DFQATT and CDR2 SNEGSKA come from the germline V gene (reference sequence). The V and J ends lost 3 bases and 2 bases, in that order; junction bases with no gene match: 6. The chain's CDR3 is CSASLPSGVTDTQYF. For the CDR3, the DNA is TGCAGTGCTAGTCTTCCTAGCGGGGTCACAGATACGCAGTATTTT.

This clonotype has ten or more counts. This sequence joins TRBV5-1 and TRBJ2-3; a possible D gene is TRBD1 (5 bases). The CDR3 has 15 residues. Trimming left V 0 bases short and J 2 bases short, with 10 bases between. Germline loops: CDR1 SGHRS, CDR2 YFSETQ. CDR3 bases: TGCGCCAGCAGCTTGGCCGGCAGGGTCACAGATACGCAGTATTTT. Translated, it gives CASSLAGRVTDTQYF. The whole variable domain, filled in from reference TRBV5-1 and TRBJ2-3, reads KAGVTQTPRYLIKTRGQQVTLSCSPISGHRSVSWYQQTPGQGLQFLFEYFSETQRNKGNFPGRFSGRQFSNSRSEMNVSTLELGDSALYLCASSLAGRVTDTQYFGPGTRLTVL.

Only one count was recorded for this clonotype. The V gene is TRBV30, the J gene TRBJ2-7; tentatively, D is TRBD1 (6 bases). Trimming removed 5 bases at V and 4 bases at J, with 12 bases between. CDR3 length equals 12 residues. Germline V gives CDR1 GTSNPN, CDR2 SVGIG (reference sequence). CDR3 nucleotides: TGTGCCTGGGATAAACAGGGTTACGAGCAGTACTTC. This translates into CAWDKQGYEQYF.

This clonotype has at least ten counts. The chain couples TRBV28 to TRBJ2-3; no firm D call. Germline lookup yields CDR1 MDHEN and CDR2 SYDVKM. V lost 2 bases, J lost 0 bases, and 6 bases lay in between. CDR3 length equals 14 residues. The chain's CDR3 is CASSLPSSTDTQYF. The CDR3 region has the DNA TGTGCCAGCAGTTTACCATCTAGCACAGATACGCAGTATTTT.

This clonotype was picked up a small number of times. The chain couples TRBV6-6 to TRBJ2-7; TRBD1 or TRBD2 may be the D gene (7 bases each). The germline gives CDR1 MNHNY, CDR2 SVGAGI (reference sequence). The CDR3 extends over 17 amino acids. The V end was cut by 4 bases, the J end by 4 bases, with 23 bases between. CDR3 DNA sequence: TGTGCCAGCAGTTGGGGGGGATACGACAGGGCCGATTACGAGCAGTACTTC. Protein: CASSWGGYDRADYEQYF.

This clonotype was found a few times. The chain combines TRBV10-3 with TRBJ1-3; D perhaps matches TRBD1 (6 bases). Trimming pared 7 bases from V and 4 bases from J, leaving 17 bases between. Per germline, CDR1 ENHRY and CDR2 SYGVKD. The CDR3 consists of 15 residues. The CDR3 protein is CAINGGITGGNTIYF. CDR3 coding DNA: TGTGCCATCAACGGGGGAATAACAGGGGGAAACACCATATATTTT.

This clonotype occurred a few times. The CDR3 sequence is CASKTEQYF. CDR3 nucleotides: TGTGCCAGCAAGACCGAGCAGTACTTC. The chain links TRBV21-1 to TRBJ2-7. TRBV21-1 is an annotated pseudogene. This CDR3 comprises 9 residues.

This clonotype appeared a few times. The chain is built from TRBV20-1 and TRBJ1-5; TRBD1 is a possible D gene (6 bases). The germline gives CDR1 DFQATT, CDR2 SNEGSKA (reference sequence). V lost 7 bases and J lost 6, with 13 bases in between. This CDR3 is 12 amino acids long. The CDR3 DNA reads TGCAGTGTTGTACAGGGAAGTCAGCCCCAGCATTTT. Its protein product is CSVVQGSQPQHF.

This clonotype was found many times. In DNA, the CDR3 is TGTGCCACACAGGGGGCGAATGAAAAACTGTTTTTT. Translated: CATQGANEKLFF. This chain links TRBV28 with TRBJ1-4, with 9 bases identical to TRBD1. The germline V gene encodes CDR1 MDHEN and CDR2 SYDVKM. The CDR3 has 12 amino acids. V was pared by 10 bases and J by 5 bases, with 2 bases of the junction left unmatched.

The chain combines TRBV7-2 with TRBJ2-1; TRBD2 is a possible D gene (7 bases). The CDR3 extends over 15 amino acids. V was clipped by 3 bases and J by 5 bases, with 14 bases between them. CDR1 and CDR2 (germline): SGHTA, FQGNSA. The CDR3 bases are TGTGCCAGCAGCTTCGCGGGGGCGCGTAACAATGAGCAGTTCTTC. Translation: CASSFAGARNNEQFF. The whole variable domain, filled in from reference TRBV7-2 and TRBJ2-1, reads GAGVSQSPSNKVTEKGKDVELRCDPISGHTALYWYRQSLGQGLEFLIYFQGNSAPDKSGLPSDRFSAERTGGSVSTLTIQRTQQEDSAVYLCASSFAGARNNEQFFGPGTRLTVL.

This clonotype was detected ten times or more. CDR3 amino acids: CASSVGHPNTGELFF. In DNA form, the CDR3 reads TGCGCCAGCAGCGTGGGACACCCGAACACCGGGGAGCTGTTTTTT. V gene TRBV5-1 combines with J gene TRBJ2-2; TRBD1 might be the D (6 bases). Trimming cost V 4 bases and J 0 bases, with 10 bases left between them. Germline CDR1 reads SGHRS; CDR2 reads YFSETQ. The CDR3 loop spans 15 amino acids.

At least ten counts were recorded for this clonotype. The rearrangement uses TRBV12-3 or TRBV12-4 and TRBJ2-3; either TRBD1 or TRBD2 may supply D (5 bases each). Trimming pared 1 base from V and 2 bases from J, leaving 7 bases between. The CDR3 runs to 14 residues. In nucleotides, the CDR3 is TGTGCCAGCAGTTTAGGAGGGACCACAGATACGCAGTATTTT. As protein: CASSLGGTTDTQYF.

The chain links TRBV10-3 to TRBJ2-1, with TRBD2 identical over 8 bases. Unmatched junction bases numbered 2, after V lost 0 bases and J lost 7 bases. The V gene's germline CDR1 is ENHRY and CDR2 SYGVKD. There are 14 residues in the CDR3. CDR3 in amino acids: CAISESSGGNEQFF. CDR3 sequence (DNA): TGTGCCATCAGTGAGTCCAGCGGGGGTAATGAGCAGTTCTTC.

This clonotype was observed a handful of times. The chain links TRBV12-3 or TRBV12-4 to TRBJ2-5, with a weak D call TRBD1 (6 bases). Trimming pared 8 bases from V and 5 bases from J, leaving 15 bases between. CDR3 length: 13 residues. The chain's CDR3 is CASSVRGGETQYF. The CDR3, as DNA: TGTGCCAGCTCCGTCAGGGGCGGGGAGACCCAGTACTTC.

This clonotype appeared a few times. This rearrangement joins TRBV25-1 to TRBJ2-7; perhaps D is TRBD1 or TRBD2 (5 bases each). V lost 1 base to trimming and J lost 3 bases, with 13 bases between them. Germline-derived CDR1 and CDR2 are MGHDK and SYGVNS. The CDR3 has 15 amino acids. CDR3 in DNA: TGTGCCAGCAGTGAATGCGAGAGGGGCCTCTACGAGCAGTACTTC. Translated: CASSECERGLYEQYF.

CDR3 DNA sequence: TGCGCCAGCAGACAGACAGACAATAAAGAGACCCAGTACTTC. Amino acids: CASRQTDNKETQYF. V gene TRBV5-1 combines with J gene TRBJ2-5, with TRBD1 as a possible D gene (5 bases). From germline, CDR1 is SGHRS and CDR2 YFSETQ. The CDR3 extends over 14 amino acids. The V gene lost 5 bases and the J gene lost 3 bases, with 14 bases spanning the gap. The full variable domain, completed using reference TRBV5-1 and TRBJ2-5, is KAGVTQTPRYLIKTRGQQVTLSCSPISGHRSVSWYQQTPGQGLQFLFEYFSETQRNKGNFPGRFSGRQFSNSRSEMNVSTLELGDSALYLCASRQTDNKETQYFGPGTRLLVL.